These 13 T cell receptor beta chains share one sample of origin, sequenced in a study of blood T cell repertoires in COVID-19. The method was immunoSEQ multiplex PCR; TCRdb's version includes in-frame clones alone and lacks a portion of them. The table includes under 200,000 clones, 84% detected once. Source material: PBMCs or T cells enriched from blood (not recorded which). These receptors were collected from a woman aged 25 to 39 who had been exposed to COVID-19.

The rearrangement uses TRBV18 and TRBJ1-1; possibly TRBD1 for D (6 bases). The CDR3 runs to 17 residues. Per germline, CDR1 KGHSH and CDR2 LQKENI. V lost 6 bases and J 1 base, leaving 21 bases between the germline ends. The CDR3 loop is CASSHRDKKKANTEAFF. The CDR3 DNA reads as TGTGCCAGCTCTCACCGGGACAAGAAGAAGGCGAACACTGAAGCTTTCTTT.

The rearrangement links TRBV6-1 to TRBJ2-7, with 7 bases lining up with TRBD1. Germline CDR1 and CDR2: MNHNS and SASEGT. V lost 0 bases and J lost 1; bases outside the gene matches: 3. The CDR3 contains 15 residues. The CDR3 region has the DNA TGTGCCAGCAGTGAAGCGCCGGGACAGTCCTACGAGCAGTACTTC. This codes for CASSEAPGQSYEQYF.

The chain combines TRBV5-6 with TRBJ1-6, with D possibly TRBD1 on 6 matching bases. V gave up 3 bases and J gave up 7 bases, with 14 bases separating them. There are 15 residues in the CDR3. The germline V gene has CDR1 SGHDT and CDR2 YYEEEE. CDR3: CASSSDPGGNSPLHF. The CDR3 nucleotides are TGTGCCAGCAGCTCGGACCCGGGGGGCAATTCACCCCTCCACTTT.

V is TRBV24-1 and J is TRBJ2-2; D perhaps matches TRBD1 (6 bases). Germline values: CDR1 KGHDR, CDR2 SFDVKD. This CDR3 comprises 17 residues. Deletions cut 5 bases from V and 2 bases from J, with 17 bases between. The CDR3 bases are TGTGCCACCAGTGCCATTTTGGGGGCGGATAACACCGGGGAGCTGTTTTTT. This gives the protein CATSAILGADNTGELFF.

The chain links TRBV7-9 to TRBJ2-3; 7 bases fit TRBD1. Trimming removed 7 bases from V and 4 bases from J; junction bases left unmatched: 2. The germline V gene encodes CDR1 SEHNR and CDR2 FQNEAQ (reference sequence). The CDR3 spans 12 residues. CDR3 DNA: TGTGCCAGCAACCAGGGGGCAGATACGCAGTATTTT. Amino acids: CASNQGADTQYF.

A single count supports this clone. The DNA of the CDR3 is TGTGCCAGCAGTCGCACCAACTTCTATGGCTACACCTTC. Protein sequence: CASSRTNFYGYTF. The V call is TRBV27, the J call TRBJ1-2, with D uncertain. The CDR3 consists of 13 residues. The V gene lost 5 bases and the J gene lost 4 bases, with 11 bases spanning the gap. Looked up from germline, CDR1 is MNHEY and CDR2 is SMNVEV (reference sequence).

V usage is TRBV18 and J usage is TRBJ1-2; 11 positions agree with TRBD1. Looked up from germline, CDR1 is KGHSH and CDR2 is LQKENI. With V trimmed by 3 bases and J by 4 bases, 4 bases remained unmatched. The CDR3 is 15 amino acids. The CDR3 protein is CASSPGQGETYGYTF. CDR3 nucleotides: TGTGCCAGCTCACCGGGACAGGGGGAGACCTATGGCTACACCTTC.

V is TRBV6-5 and J is TRBJ1-6; 7 bases align to TRBD1. Germline V gene lookup returns CDR1 MNHEY and CDR2 SVGAGI. This CDR3 spans 15 amino acids. The trim removed 7 bases at V and 8 bases at J, leaving 11 bases unmatched. The CDR3 DNA reads TGTGCCAGCATCCAGACCAGGGGGGCGTATTCACCCCTCCACTTT. Protein product: CASIQTRGAYSPLHF.

This rearrangement joins TRBV2 to TRBJ2-5, with D perhaps TRBD2 (5 bases). The CDR3 covers 15 residues. V was trimmed by 8 bases and J by 6 bases, leaving 22 bases between them. From germline, CDR1 is SNHLY and CDR2 FYNNEI. The CDR3 DNA reads as TGTGCCAGCGATGAGGGTCCCTTACCGAAAAAGACCCAGTACTTC. It is translated as CASDEGPLPKKTQYF.

The gene calls are TRBV3-1 (or the pseudogene TRBV3-2) and TRBJ2-7; 12 bases are a match to TRBD2. The junction had 11 bases not matched to a gene; V was cut back by 0 bases and J by 2 bases. Germline V gene data show CDR1 as LGHDT and CDR2 as YNNKEL (reference sequence). The CDR3 runs 19 residues. CDR3 coding DNA: TGTGCCAGCAGCCAAGATTTGGCTAGCGGGGGGGCGTTTCCCTACGAGCAGTACTTC. This sequence encodes CASSQDLASGGAFPYEQYF.

V usage is TRBV7-6 and J usage is TRBJ2-2, with no clear D. CDR1 is SGHVS and CDR2 is FNYEAQ in the germline V gene. The CDR3 contains 13 residues. Trimming cost V 1 base and J 5 bases, with 5 bases left between them. CDR3 in DNA: TGTGCCAGCAGCTTAGTCCAAACCGGGGAGCTGTTTTTT. This translates into CASSLVQTGELFF.

The chain links TRBV10-3 to TRBJ1-1; 11 nucleotides match TRBD1. Germline V gene lookup returns CDR1 ENHRY and CDR2 SYGVKD. The CDR3 totals 14 residues. V shed 7 bases and J 3 bases; nucleotides not matched to a gene: 4. The CDR3 DNA sequence: TGTGCCATCAACCCGGGACAGGGGGACACTGAAGCTTTCTTT. Encoded protein: CAINPGQGDTEAFF.

CDR3 sequence (DNA): TGTGCCAGCAGTTGGGCCAGCTCAACTAGCTCAACAGATACGCAGTATTTT. Translation gives CASSWASSTSSTDTQYF. The chain has TRBV2 and TRBJ2-3, with a possible D match to TRBD2 (6 bases). The germline CDR1 and CDR2 sequences are SNHLY and FYNNEI. This CDR3 spans 17 amino acids. Trimming stripped 5 bases from V and 3 bases from J, with 21 bases between. The entire variable domain, with the rest obtained from reference TRBV2 and TRBJ2-3, is as follows: EPEVTQTPSHQVTQMGQEVILRCVPISNHLYFYWYRQILGQKVEFLVSFYNNEISEKSEIFDDQFSVERPDGSNFTLKIRSTKLEDSAMYFCASSWASSTSSTDTQYFGPGTRLTVL.